What follows are 12 T cell receptor beta chains derived from one specimen sequenced in a study of blood T cell repertoires in COVID-19. Some clones are missing from TCRdb's copy, which holds only in-frame ones; the method was immunoSEQ multiplex PCR. The data show about 170,000 clones, with 85% seen just once and approximately 3% held by the top ten. Sequenced input: peripheral blood. All receptors derive from a human donor with acute or convalescent COVID-19. The donor label of this sample is uncertain.

The V and J genes are TRBV7-9 and TRBJ1-1; D is ambiguous. The germline gives CDR1 SEHNR, CDR2 FQNEAQ (reference sequence). V dropped 1 base and J dropped 4 bases, with 13 bases sitting between them. The CDR3 consists of 15 residues. CDR3 in amino acids: CASSLVLTAGTEAFF. The CDR3 DNA sequence: TGTGCCAGCAGCTTAGTTCTCACGGCGGGCACTGAAGCTTTCTTT.

The chain employs TRBV20-1 and TRBJ1-2; D not certain. The germline V gene encodes CDR1 DFQATT and CDR2 SNEGSKA (reference sequence). The CDR3 has 11 residues. V dropped 3 bases and J dropped 4 bases, with 6 bases sitting between them. CDR3 protein: CSARASYGYTF. Here the CDR3 DNA reads TGCAGTGCTAGGGCCTCCTATGGCTACACCTTC.

The J gene is TRBJ1-5, the V gene TRBV12-5; the D is unclear. Trimming stripped 1 base from V and 0 bases from J, with 4 bases between. Germline V gene sequence: CDR1 LGHNT, CDR2 FRNRAP. CDR3 length: 14 amino acids. CDR3 nucleotide sequence: TGTGCTAGTGGTTTGGCGGGTAGCAATCAGCCCCAGCATTTT. Translation gives CASGLAGSNQPQHF.

This clone has just one count. This chain links TRBV3-1 (or the pseudogene TRBV3-2) with TRBJ2-5; 12 nucleotides agree with TRBD2. CDR3 length: 16 amino acids. From germline, CDR1 is LGHDT and CDR2 YNNKEL (reference sequence). V shed 0 bases and J 5 bases; nucleotides not matched to a gene: 4. The CDR3 DNA is TGTGCCAGCAGCCAAGATCCTAGCGGGGGGGCCGAGACCCAGTACTTC. Translating gives CASSQDPSGGAETQYF.

The chain links TRBV11-3 to TRBJ1-3; 9 nucleotides align to TRBD1. The V gene's germline CDR1 is SGHNT and CDR2 YENEEA. Unmatched junction bases numbered 4, after V lost 5 bases and J lost 2 bases. The CDR3 length is 15 residues. The CDR3 region is CASSLQGATGNTIYF. The CDR3 DNA reads as TGTGCCAGCAGCCTACAGGGGGCTACTGGAAACACCATATATTTT. Full variable domain (missing parts from reference TRBV11-3 and TRBJ1-3): EAGVVQSPRYKIIEKKQPVAFWCNPISGHNTLYWYLQNLGQGPELLIRYENEEAVDDSQLPKDRFSAERLKGVDSTLKIQPAELGDSAVYLCASSLQGATGNTIYFGEGSWLTVV.

In nucleotides, the CDR3 is TGTGCCTGGAGTCGTCTACAGGTGTTCGCTGAAGCTTTCTTT. This codes for CAWSRLQVFAEAFF. The rearrangement links TRBV30 to TRBJ1-1, with D tentatively TRBD1 (5 bases). CDR3 length: 14 residues. Germline V CDR1 and CDR2: GTSNPN, SVGIG (reference sequence). V lost 2 bases and J lost 6, with 16 bases in between.

The chain is built from TRBV7-3 and TRBJ2-3; possible D gene TRBD2, 7 bases. Germline V gene sequence: CDR1 SGHTA, CDR2 FQGTGA. The CDR3 loop spans 14 amino acids. The V end was cut by 0 bases, the J end by 6 bases, with 10 bases between. CDR3 residues: CASSLTGGGDTQYF. In DNA form, the CDR3 reads TGTGCCAGCAGCTTAACGGGCGGGGGCGATACGCAGTATTTT.

This clone appeared a few times. The genes are TRBV19 and TRBJ2-1; possibly TRBD2 for D (6 bases). This CDR3 contains 15 residues. V was shortened by 5 bases and J by 8 bases, with 19 bases between the two germline ends. Germline CDR1 is LNHDA and CDR2 is SQIVND (reference sequence). The CDR3 reads CASSPGSRGPDEQFF. CDR3 in DNA: TGTGCCAGTAGTCCCGGGAGTCGGGGACCCGATGAGCAGTTCTTC.

This clone was recorded only once. The chain couples TRBV7-3 to TRBJ1-1, with 7 bases identical to TRBD1. Trimming cost V 6 bases and J 0 bases; bases outside gene matches: 4. The germline V gene encodes CDR1 SGHTA and CDR2 FQGTGA. The CDR3 has 14 residues. CDR3 sequence reads: CASSLTGMNTEAFF. The CDR3 nucleotides read TGTGCCAGCAGTCTGACAGGGATGAACACTGAAGCTTTCTTT.

The V call is TRBV18, the J call TRBJ1-2; a possible D gene is TRBD1 (6 bases). The length of the CDR3 is 15 residues. V gave up 1 base and J gave up 2 bases, with 11 bases separating them. The germline gives CDR1 KGHSH, CDR2 LQKENI. The CDR3 DNA follows: TGTGCCAGCTCACCACTGGGGGCGGTGAACTATGGCTACACCTTC. As protein: CASSPLGAVNYGYTF.

The chain links TRBV7-6 to TRBJ2-1, with TRBD1 matching 9 bases. The CDR3 spans 16 residues. CDR1 is SGHVS, CDR2 FNYEAQ, per germline. J lost 9 bases, V lost 5 bases, and 14 bases had no gene match. The DNA of the CDR3 is TGTGCCAGCAGCCTCCGTACGGGACAGGGCGACGGTGAGCAGTTCTTC. This sequence encodes CASSLRTGQGDGEQFF.

The rearrangement joins TRBV30 to TRBJ2-3, with TRBD2 identical over 16 bases. The germline V gene has CDR1 GTSNPN and CDR2 SVGIG (reference sequence). The CDR3 spans 20 residues. J was trimmed by 4 bases and V by 2 bases; bases with no gene match: 15. Here the CDR3 reads CAWSFPGLAGGPGTPDTQYF. In DNA, the CDR3 is TGTGCCTGGAGTTTTCCGGGACTAGCGGGGGGGCCAGGAACCCCAGATACGCAGTATTTT. The complete variable domain, with remaining parts taken from reference TRBV30 and TRBJ2-3, reads SQTIHQWPATLVQPVGSPLSLECTVEGTSNPNLYWYRQAAGRGLQLLFYSVGIGQISSEVPQNLSASRPQDRQFILSSKKLLLSDSGFYLCAWSFPGLAGGPGTPDTQYFGPGTRLTVL.